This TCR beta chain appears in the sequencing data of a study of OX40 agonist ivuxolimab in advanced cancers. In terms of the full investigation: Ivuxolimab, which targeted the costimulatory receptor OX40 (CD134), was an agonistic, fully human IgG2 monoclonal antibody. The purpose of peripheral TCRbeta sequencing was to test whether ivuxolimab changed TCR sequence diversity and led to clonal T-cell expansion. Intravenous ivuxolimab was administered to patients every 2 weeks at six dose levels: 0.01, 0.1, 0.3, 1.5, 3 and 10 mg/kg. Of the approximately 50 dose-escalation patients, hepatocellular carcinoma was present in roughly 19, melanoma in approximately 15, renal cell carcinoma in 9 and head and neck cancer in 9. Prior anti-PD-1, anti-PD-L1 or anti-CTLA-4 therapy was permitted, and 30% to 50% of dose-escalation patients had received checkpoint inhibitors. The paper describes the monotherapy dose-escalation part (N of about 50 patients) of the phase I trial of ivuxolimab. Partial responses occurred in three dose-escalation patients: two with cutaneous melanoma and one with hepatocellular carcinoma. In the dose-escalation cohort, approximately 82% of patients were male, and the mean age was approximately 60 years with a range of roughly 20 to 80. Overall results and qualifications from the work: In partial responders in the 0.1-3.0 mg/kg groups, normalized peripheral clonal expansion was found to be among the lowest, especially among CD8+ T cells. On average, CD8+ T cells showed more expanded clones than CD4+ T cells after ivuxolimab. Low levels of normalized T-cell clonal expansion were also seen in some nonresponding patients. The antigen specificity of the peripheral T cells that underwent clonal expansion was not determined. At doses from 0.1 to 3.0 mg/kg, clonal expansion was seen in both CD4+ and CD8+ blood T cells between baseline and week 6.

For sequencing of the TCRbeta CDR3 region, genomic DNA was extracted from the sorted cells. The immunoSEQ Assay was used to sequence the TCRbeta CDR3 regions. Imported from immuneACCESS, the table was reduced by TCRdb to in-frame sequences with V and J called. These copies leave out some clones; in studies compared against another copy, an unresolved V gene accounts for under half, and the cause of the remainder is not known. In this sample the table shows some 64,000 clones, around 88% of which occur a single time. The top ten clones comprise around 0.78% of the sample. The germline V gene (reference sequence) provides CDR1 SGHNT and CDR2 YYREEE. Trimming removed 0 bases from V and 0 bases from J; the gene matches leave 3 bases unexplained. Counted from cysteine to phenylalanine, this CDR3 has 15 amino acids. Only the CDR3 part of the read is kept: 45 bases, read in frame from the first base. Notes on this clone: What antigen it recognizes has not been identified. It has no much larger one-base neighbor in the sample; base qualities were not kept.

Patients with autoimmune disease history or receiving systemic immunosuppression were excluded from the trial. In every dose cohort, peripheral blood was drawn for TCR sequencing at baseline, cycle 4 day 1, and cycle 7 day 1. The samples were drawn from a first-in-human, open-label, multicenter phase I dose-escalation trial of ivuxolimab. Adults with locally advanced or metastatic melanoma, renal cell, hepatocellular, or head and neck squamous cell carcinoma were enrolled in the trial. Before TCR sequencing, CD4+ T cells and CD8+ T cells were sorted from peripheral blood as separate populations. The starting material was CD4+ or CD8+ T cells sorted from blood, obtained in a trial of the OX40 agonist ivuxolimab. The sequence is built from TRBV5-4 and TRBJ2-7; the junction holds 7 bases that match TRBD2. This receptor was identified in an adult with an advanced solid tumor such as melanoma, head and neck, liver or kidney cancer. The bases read TGTGCCAGCAGCTTGGTCGGGGGGAGCTCCTACGAGCAGTACTTC. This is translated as CASSLVGGSSYEQYF.